This TCR beta chain was recorded in a study of cytomegalovirus exposure and HLA in healthy donors. CDR1 and CDR2 from the germline V gene are MDHEN and SYDVKM. The CDR3 is 13 residues long. V lost 5 bases and J 2 bases, leaving 10 bases between the germline ends. The PCR used 60 Vbeta and 13 Jbeta primers. Using immunoSEQ multiplex PCR, the repertoire was profiled, and TCRdb retains in-frame clones only, with some absent. This sample has about 160,000 clones, with roughly 80% found just once. The TCR was taken from a middle-aged man in good health and CMV-seropositive. Sequenced: PBMCs. This rearrangement joins TRBV28 to TRBJ2-7; maybe TRBD1 (5 bases). The CDR3 region is CASSPTATYEQYF. The CDR3 bases are TGTGCCAGCAGTCCGACAGCTACCTACGAGCAGTACTTC.